This T cell receptor beta chain appears in the sequencing data of a study of human T cells and chemical hapten exposure. The CDR3 is 14 residues long. Trimming at V came to 6 bases and at J to 0 bases, leaving 3 bases not matched to a gene. The germline V gene encodes CDR1 DFQATT and CDR2 SNEGSKA (reference sequence). TCRdb itself ran the RACE reads through MiXCR, one entry per CDR3 protein. Among nearly 95,000 distinct CDR3 sequences, around 10% were seen once, and the ten largest hold around 2.1%. Described time point: patch test 2, 6 weeks after DPC sensitization. Treatment given: therapeutic diphenylcyclopropenone sensitization with weekly scalp DPC. This clonotype was observed a handful of times. What it binds is unknown. Whole-study results and caveats: DPC sensitization did not alter TCRs above 1 in 1000 frequency.

This TCR was sampled from a man between 35 and 55 years old with alopecia areata. Some clones in this sample may be carry-over from other donors' samples. The chain joins TRBV20-1 to TRBJ2-5, with TRBD1 matching 11 bases. Sequences were derived from whole blood, sampled in connection with sensitization to the hapten diphenylcyclopropenone (DPC). The CDR3 is CSAGTGGYQETQYF. CDR3 DNA sequence: TGCAGTGCGGGGACAGGGGGATACCAAGAGACCCAGTACTTC.